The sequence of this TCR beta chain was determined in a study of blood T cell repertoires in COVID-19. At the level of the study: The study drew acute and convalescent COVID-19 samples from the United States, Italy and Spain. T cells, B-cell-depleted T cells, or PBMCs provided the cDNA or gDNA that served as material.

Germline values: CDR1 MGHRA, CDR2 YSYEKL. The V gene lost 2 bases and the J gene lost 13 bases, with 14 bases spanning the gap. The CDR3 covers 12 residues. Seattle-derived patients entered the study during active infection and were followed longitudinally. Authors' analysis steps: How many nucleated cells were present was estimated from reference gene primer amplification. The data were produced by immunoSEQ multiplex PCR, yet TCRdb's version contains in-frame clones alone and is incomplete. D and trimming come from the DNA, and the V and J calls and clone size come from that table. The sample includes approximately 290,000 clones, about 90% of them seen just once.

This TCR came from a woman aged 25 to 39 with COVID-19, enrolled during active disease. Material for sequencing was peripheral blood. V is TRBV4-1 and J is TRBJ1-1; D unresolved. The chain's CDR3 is CASSQPFTRNFF. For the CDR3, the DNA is TGCGCCAGCAGCCAACCTTTCACAAGAAATTTCTTT.